This note documents a single T cell receptor (beta chain) sequence. Its antigen is unknown. The data originate from a study of PD-1 blockade in classical Hodgkin lymphoma. Study-level background: Intravenous delivery of nivolumab at 3 mg/kg to patients occurred every 2 weeks. Overall study findings and caveats: Newly diagnosed patients reportedly had lower baseline TCR diversity than healthy donors.

The germline gives CDR1 SGDLS, CDR2 YYNGEE. The CDR3 sequence is 16 residues long. Between the trimmed V and J ends, which lost 0 bases and 7 bases, there was a span of 19 bases. Patients all relapsed after autologous stem cell transplantation, and there was variation in brentuximab vedotin exposure. Here immunoSEQ multiplex PCR was the method, and the copy in TCRdb shows in-frame clones only, minus some. The repertoire has fewer than 45,000 clones, around 83% of them found once; the top ten carry about 5.9%. The genes are TRBV9 and TRBJ2-5, with D perhaps matching TRBD1 (6 bases). The sequence was obtained from a human donor with classical Hodgkin lymphoma. The specimen comprised peripheral blood mononuclear cells (PBMCs), sampled before the second cycle of nivolumab. CDR3 sequence: CASSVGVGHPSGTQYF. The DNA for the CDR3 is TGTGCCAGCAGCGTAGGAGTGGGACATCCTTCGGGGACCCAGTACTTC.